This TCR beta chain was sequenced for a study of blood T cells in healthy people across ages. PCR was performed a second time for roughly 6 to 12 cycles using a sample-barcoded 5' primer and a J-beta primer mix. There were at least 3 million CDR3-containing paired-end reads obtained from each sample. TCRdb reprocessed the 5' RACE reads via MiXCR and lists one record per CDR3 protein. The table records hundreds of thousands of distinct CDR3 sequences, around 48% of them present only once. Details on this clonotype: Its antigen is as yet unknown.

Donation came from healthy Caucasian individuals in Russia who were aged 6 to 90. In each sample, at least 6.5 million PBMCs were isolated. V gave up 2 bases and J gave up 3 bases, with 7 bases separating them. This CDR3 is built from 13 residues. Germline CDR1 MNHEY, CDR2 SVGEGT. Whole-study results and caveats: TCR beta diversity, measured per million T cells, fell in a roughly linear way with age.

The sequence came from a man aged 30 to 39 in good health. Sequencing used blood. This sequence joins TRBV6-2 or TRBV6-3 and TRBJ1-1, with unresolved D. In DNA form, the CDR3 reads TGTGCCAGCAGTTACAAACAGCACACTGAAGCTTTCTTT. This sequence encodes CASSYKQHTEAFF.